This T cell receptor (beta chain) was sequenced in a study of PD-L1 blockade in urothelial cancer. Across the whole study: Individuals in the cohort had been given 0 to 3 earlier chemotherapy regimens. The analyses of blood took place 3 weeks (second dose) and 6 weeks after treatment start. Per blood sample, T cells had a median of around 140,000.

Each PCR contained spiked-in synthetic TCR analog templates. Profiled with immunoSEQ multiplex PCR; TCRdb holds only in-frame clones, not every one. This table has roughly 130,000 clones, 65% to 85% appearing once. Indicated time point: pretreatment peripheral blood. This clone was seen more than once but under ten times. This CDR3 has 16 amino acids. Germline CDR1 MNHEY, CDR2 SMNVEV (reference sequence). The V segment lost 8 bases and the J segment 5 bases; nucleotides outside the gene matches: 12. The receptor was derived from a man aged 45-65 years with urothelial cancer. The gene calls are TRBV27 and TRBJ2-5, with 12 bases fitting TRBD2. The material sequenced was PBMCs, taken around atezolizumab (anti-PD-L1) treatment. The CDR3 nucleotides read TGTGCCAGCGGTGTTAGTAGACTAGCGGGAGATGAGACCCAGTACTTC. Amino acid sequence: CASGVSRLAGDETQYF.